The clone carrying this TCR beta chain showed up many times. The data stem from a study of shared clonotypes between healthy human individuals. Data came from immunoSEQ multiplex PCR; TCRdb stores just in-frame clones and leaves some out. Seen here are 1,100,000 or so clones, about four fifths observed once, and the top ten hold 0.5% to 0.6%. Germline V gene data show CDR1 as SGDLS and CDR2 as YYNGEE. V was clipped by 0 bases and J by 5 bases; unmatched bases: 3. This CDR3 has 14 residues. The sample consisted of memory CD4+ T cells from PBMCs. Specified subset: CD45RA-negative fraction. The chain carries TRBV9 and TRBJ2-7, with TRBD2 matching 9 bases. This clonotype was sampled from a man aged 18-30 years in good health. Some clones in this sample may be carry-over from other donors' samples. In nucleotides, the CDR3 is TGTGCCAGCAGCGTAGGGGGACTAGCCCACGAGCAGTACTTC. It codes for CASSVGGLAHEQYF.